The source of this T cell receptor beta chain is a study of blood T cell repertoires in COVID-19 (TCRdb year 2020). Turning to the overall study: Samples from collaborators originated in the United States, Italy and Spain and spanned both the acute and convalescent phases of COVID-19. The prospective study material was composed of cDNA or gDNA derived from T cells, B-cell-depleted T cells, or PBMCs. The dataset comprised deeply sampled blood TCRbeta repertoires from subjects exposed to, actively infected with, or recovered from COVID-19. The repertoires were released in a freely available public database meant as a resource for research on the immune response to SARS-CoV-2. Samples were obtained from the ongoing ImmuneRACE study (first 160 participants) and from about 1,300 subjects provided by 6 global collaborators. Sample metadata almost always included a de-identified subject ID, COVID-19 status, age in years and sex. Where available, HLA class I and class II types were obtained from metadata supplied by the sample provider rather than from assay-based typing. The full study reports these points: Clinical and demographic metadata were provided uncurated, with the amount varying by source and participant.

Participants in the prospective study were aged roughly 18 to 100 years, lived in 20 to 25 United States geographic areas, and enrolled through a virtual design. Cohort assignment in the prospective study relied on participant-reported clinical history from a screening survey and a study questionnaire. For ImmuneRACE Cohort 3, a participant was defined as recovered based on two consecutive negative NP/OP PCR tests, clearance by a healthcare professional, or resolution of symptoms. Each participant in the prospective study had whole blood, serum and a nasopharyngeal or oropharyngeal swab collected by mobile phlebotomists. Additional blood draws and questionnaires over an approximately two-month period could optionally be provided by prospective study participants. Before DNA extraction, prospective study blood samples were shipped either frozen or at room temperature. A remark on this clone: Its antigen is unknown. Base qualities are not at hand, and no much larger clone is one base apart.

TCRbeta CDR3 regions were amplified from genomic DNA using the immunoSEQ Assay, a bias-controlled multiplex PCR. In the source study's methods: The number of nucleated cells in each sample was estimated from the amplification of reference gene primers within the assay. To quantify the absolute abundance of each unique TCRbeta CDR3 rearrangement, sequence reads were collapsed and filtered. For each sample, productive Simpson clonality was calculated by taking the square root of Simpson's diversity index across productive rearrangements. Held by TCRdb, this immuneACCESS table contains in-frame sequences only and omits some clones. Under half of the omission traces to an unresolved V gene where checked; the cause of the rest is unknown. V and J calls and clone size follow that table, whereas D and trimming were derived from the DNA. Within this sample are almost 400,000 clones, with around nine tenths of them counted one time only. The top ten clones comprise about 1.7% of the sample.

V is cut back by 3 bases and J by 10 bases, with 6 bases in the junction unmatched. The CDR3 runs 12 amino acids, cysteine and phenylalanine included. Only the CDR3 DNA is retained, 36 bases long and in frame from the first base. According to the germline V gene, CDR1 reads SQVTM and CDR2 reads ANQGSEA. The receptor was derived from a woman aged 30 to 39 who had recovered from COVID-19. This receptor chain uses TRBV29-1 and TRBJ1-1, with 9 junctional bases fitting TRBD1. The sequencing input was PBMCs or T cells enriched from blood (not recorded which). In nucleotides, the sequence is TGCAGCGTTGAGGACAGGGGAGGGGGAGCTTTCTTT. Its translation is CSVEDRGGGAFF.